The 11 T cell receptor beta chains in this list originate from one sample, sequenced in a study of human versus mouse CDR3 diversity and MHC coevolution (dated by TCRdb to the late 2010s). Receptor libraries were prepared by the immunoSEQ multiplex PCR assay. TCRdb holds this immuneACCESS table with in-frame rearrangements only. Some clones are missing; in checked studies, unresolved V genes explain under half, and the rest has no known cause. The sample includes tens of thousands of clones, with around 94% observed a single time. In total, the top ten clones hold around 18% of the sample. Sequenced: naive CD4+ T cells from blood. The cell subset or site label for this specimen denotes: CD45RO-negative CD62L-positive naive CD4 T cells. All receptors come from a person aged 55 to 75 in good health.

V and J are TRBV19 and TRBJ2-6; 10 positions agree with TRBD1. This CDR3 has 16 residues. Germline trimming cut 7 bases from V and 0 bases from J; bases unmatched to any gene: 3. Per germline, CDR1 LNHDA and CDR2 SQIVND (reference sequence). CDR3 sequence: CASTRDRGSGANVLTF. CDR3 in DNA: TGTGCCAGTACCCGGGACAGGGGCTCTGGGGCCAACGTCCTGACTTTC. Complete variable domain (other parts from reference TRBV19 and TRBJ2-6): DGGITQSPKYLFRKEGQNVTLSCEQNLNHDAMYWYRQDPGQGLRLIYYSQIVNDFQKGDIAEGYSVSREKKESFPLTVTSAQKNPTAFYLCASTRDRGSGANVLTFGAGSRLTVL.

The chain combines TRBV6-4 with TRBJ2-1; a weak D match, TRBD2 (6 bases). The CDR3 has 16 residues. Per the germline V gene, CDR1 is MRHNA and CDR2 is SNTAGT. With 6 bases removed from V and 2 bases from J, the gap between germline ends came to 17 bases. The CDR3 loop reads CASSATGTFPYNEQFF. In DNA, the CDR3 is TGTGCCAGCAGCGCCACCGGGACTTTCCCCTACAATGAGCAGTTCTTC.

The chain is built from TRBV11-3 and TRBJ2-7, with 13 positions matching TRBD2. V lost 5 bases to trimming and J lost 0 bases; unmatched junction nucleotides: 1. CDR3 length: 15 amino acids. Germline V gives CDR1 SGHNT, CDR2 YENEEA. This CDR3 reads CASSRTSGSSYEQYF. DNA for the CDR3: TGTGCCAGCAGCCGGACTAGCGGGAGCTCCTACGAGCAGTACTTC.

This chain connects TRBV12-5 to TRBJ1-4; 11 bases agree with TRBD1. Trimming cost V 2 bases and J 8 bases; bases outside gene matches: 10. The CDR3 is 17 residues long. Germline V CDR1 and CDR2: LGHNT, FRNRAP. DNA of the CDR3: TGTGCTAGTGGTTTGTCCGGGGACAGGGGGTCGGGCGAAAAACTGTTTTTT. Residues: CASGLSGDRGSGEKLFF.

CDR3 residues: CASSQVHRATNEKLFF. The DNA of the CDR3 is TGCGCCAGCAGCCAAGTCCACAGGGCAACTAATGAAAAACTGTTTTTT. The chain recombines TRBV4-1 with TRBJ1-4; weak D call: TRBD1 (6 bases). Germline loops: CDR1 MGHRA, CDR2 YSYEKL. The V end lost 1 base, the J end lost 0 bases, and 9 bases lay between the germline ends. This CDR3 spans 16 amino acids.

The CDR3: CAWSIQTNTGELFF. CDR3 coding DNA: TGTGCCTGGAGTATCCAGACAAACACCGGGGAGCTGTTTTTT. This chain uses TRBV30 with TRBJ2-2; D uncertain. Trimming took off 2 bases at V and 2 bases at J, with 9 bases between the two ends. CDR1 and CDR2 (germline): GTSNPN, SVGIG (reference sequence). The CDR3 is 14 residues long.

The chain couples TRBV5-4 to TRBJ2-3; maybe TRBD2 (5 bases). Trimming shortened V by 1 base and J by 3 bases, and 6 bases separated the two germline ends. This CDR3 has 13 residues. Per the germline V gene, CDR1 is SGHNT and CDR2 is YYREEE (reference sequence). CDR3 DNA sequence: TGTGCCAGCAGCTTGCGCGGGACAGATACGCAGTATTTT. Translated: CASSLRGTDTQYF.

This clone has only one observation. The CDR3 sequence: CAKSDGGEETQYF. The CDR3 DNA reads TGCGCCAAATCCGACGGAGGTGAAGAGACCCAGTACTTC. V and J are TRBV23-1 and TRBJ2-5; TRBD2 is a possible D gene (5 bases). TRBV23-1 is an ORF, with its function uncertain. The germline V and J ends were trimmed by 10 bases and 3 bases, with 15 bases remaining between them. There are 13 residues in the CDR3.

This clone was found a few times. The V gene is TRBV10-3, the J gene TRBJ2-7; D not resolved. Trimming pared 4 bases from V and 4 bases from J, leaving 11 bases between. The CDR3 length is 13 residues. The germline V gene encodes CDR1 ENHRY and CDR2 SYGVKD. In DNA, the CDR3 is TGTGCCATCAGTGGGCCGTCAATTTACGAGCAGTACTTC. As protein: CAISGPSIYEQYF.

CDR3 in amino acids: CASSFASGTYEQYF. CDR3 coding DNA: TGTGCCAGCAGCTTTGCTAGCGGTACCTACGAGCAGTACTTC. This chain connects TRBV7-9 to TRBJ2-7; the match to TRBD2 covers 7 bases. The J segment lost 2 bases and the V segment lost 3 bases, leaving 4 bases of the junction unmatched. Germline CDR1 reads SEHNR; CDR2 reads FQNEAQ (reference sequence). The CDR3 is made up of 14 amino acids. The whole variable domain, remainder taken from reference TRBV7-9 and TRBJ2-7, is DTGVSQNPRHKITKRGQNVTFRCDPISEHNRLYWYRQTLGQGPEFLTYFQNEAQLEKSRLLSDRFSAERPKGSFSTLEIQRTEQGDSAMYLCASSFASGTYEQYFGPGTRLTVT.

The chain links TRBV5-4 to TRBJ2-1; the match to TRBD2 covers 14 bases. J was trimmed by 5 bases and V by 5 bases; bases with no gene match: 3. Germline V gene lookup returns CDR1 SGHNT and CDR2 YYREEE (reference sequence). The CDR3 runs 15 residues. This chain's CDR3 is CASREGLAGDNEQFF. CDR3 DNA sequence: TGTGCCAGCAGAGAGGGACTAGCGGGGGACAATGAGCAGTTCTTC.